This T cell receptor (beta chain) was identified during a study of T cell responses to AZD1222 COVID-19 vaccine. Study-wide results and limits: Variant regions that are unmutated are reportedly the target of nearly half of spike-specific TCRs.

CDR1 and CDR2 (germline): SEHNR, FQNEAQ (reference sequence). The CDR3 is 13 amino acids. V lost 3 bases to trimming and J lost 2 bases, with 8 bases between them. The table came from immunoSEQ multiplex PCR; TCRdb's copy has only in-frame clones and leaves some out. Of about 81,000 clones in the sample, about 91% were seen once. As for this clone: Its matching antigen is unknown.

The receptor's source is an adult who received the AZD1222 COVID-19 vaccine. The rearrangement uses TRBV7-9 and TRBJ2-7, with D hard to call. Here the sequenced sample was peripheral blood, taken 28 days after the second AZD1222 dose. CDR3 nucleotides: TGTGCCAGCAGCTTCGGCCTTACCTACGAGCAGTACTTC. Amino acids: CASSFGLTYEQYF.